Listed below are T cell receptor beta chains from one sample, sequenced in a study of Ad26.COV2.S vaccination and SARS-CoV-2 variants. Sequenced by immunoSEQ multiplex PCR; TCRdb stores in-frame clones only, minus some. The table includes about 350,000 clones, about 88% detected once. The sample here was peripheral blood, taken in a trial of Ad26.COV2.S vaccine versus placebo. The receptors shown here come from a person between 18 and 60 years old who received the Ad26.COV2.S COVID-19 vaccine or a placebo. CDR3s include the opening cysteine and the closing phenylalanine or tryptophan. The D gene is left open where the match is weak. Size tells how often a clone was seen (once, few, many) or the class of an expanded clone, and some rows leave it out.

CDR3 length | clone size | J gene | V gene | D gene | CDR3 protein | CDR3 DNA
15 | . | TRBJ2-2 | TRBV5-1 | TRBD1 | CASSPRTGAAGELFF | TGCGCCAGCAGCCCGCGGACAGGGGCCGCCGGGGAGCTGTTTTTT
15 | once | TRBJ1-4 | TRBV5-1 | . | CASSRDRSGNEKLFF | TGCGCCAGCAGCAGGGACCGTAGCGGGAATGAAAAACTGTTTTTT
16 | . | TRBJ2-5 | TRBV7-6 | . | CASSQLQGGSQETQYF | TGTGCCAGCAGCCAATTACAGGGTGGTAGTCAAGAGACCCAGTACTTC
15 | . | TRBJ1-5 | TRBV25-1 | . | CASSEGGGAGQPQHF | TGTGCCAGCAGTGAAGGAGGAGGGGCAGGACAGCCCCAGCATTTT
12 | . | TRBJ1-1 | TRBV13 | . | CASSLLRVEAFF | TGTGCCAGCAGCTTATTGAGGGTTGAAGCTTTCTTT
16 | . | TRBJ2-1 | TRBV9 | . | CASSPFTQGSYNEQFF | TGTGCCAGCAGCCCCTTTACCCAGGGCTCCTACAATGAGCAGTTCTTC
15 | . | TRBJ1-1 | TRBV3-1/TRBV3-2 | . | CASSQDENRNTEAFF | TGTGCCAGCAGCCAAGACGAGAATCGAAACACTGAAGCTTTCTTT
12 | . | TRBJ2-1 | TRBV6-5 | . | CASSPHLGEQFF | TGTGCCAGCAGTCCACACCTGGGCGAGCAGTTCTTC
13 | . | TRBJ2-7 | TRBV27 | . | CASSSGNSYEQYF | TGTGCCAGCAGTTCGGGTAACTCCTACGAGCAGTACTTC
19 | . | TRBJ2-1 | TRBV18 | TRBD2 | CASSPGLAGGRKLSNEQFF | TGTGCCAGCTCCCCGGGACTAGCGGGGGGGAGGAAGCTGAGCAATGAGCAGTTCTTC
16 | . | TRBJ2-3 | TRBV4-3 | TRBD2 | CASSQGGSGGADTQYF | TGCGCCAGCAGCCAAGGAGGATCGGGAGGCGCAGATACGCAGTATTTT
11 | . | TRBJ2-5 | TRBV10-3 | . | CAISDKETQYF | TGTGCCATCAGTGATAAAGAGACCCAGTACTTC
15 | . | TRBJ2-1 | TRBV28 | . | CASSENRQIYNEQFF | TGTGCCAGCAGTGAAAATCGACAGATTTACAATGAGCAGTTCTTC
17 | . | TRBJ1-1 | TRBV7-9 | TRBD1 | CASSFPGTGDMNTEAFF | TGTGCCAGCAGCTTCCCAGGGACAGGGGACATGAACACTGAAGCTTTCTTT
16 | . | TRBJ1-2 | TRBV11-2 | TRBD1 | CASSFGKQGFNYGYTF | TGTGCCAGCAGCTTTGGGAAACAGGGGTTTAACTATGGCTACACCTTC
15 | . | TRBJ2-1 | TRBV6-5 | . | CASSSGAGTYNEQFF | TGTGCCAGCAGTTCAGGGGCAGGGACCTACAATGAGCAGTTCTTC
17 | . | TRBJ2-2 | TRBV5-8 | TRBD2 | CASSLVASGGPPGELFF | TGTGCCAGCAGCTTGGTGGCTAGCGGGGGCCCGCCCGGGGAGCTGTTTTTT
15 | . | TRBJ1-5 | TRBV27 | . | CASSSGLIRNQPQHF | TGTGCCAGCAGTTCCGGGCTAATTAGGAATCAGCCCCAGCATTTT
12 | . | TRBJ2-7 | TRBV15 | . | CATSRNKYEQYF | TGTGCCACCAGCAGAAATAAATACGAGCAGTACTTC
15 | . | TRBJ2-3 | TRBV6-5 | . | CASSYSRQDTDTQYF | TGTGCCAGCAGTTACTCGAGACAGGACACAGATACGCAGTATTTT
17 | . | TRBJ1-5 | TRBV6-2/TRBV6-3 | . | CASSYGGQGLRNQPQHF | TGTGCCAGCAGTTACGGGGGCCAGGGGTTGCGCAATCAGCCCCAGCATTTT
15 | few | TRBJ1-5 | TRBV4-2 | TRBD1 | CASSQGGQVGQPQHF | TGTGCCAGCAGCCAGGGAGGACAGGTTGGCCAGCCCCAGCATTTT